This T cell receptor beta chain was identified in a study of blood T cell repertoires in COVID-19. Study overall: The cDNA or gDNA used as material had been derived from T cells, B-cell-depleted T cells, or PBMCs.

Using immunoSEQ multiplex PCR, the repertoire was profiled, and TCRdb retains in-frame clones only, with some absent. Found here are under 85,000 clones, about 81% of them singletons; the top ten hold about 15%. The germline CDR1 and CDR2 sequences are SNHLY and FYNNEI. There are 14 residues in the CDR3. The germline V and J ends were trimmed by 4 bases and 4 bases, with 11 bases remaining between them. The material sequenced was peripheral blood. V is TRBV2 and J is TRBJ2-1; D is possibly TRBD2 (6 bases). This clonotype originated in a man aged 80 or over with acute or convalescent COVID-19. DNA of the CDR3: TGTGCCAGCAGTGTAGCGGCTAGTTACAATGAGCAGTTCTTC. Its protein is CASSVAASYNEQFF.